The next 23 T cell receptor beta chains were all read from a single sample in a study of cytomegalovirus exposure and HLA in healthy donors. The PCR employed 60 Vbeta primers together with 13 Jbeta primers. Sequencing used immunoSEQ multiplex PCR; TCRdb keeps in-frame clones, though not all of them. The data contain about 80,000 clones, 60% to 80% of them singletons. Material: PBMCs. Receptors originate from a woman in her thirties or forties in good health and CMV-seronegative.

The chain carries TRBV7-9 and TRBJ1-1; D remains ambiguous. Deletions cut 2 bases from V and 5 bases from J, with 6 bases between. Germline V gives CDR1 SEHNR, CDR2 FQNEAQ (reference sequence). This CDR3 is 12 amino acids long. This CDR3 is CASSLQETEAFF. In nucleotides, the CDR3 is TGTGCCAGCAGCTTACAAGAGACTGAAGCTTTCTTT.

The V call is TRBV29-1, the J call TRBJ2-7; D may be TRBD1 (6 bases). V was shortened by 6 bases and J by 0 bases, with 12 bases between the two germline ends. The CDR3 runs 13 residues. Germline values: CDR1 SQVTM, CDR2 ANQGSEA. CDR3 DNA: TGCAGCGTCGAGGACAGATTCTCCTACGAGCAGTACTTC. Protein: CSVEDRFSYEQYF.

The chain combines TRBV19 with TRBJ2-2; 7 nucleotides align to TRBD1. This CDR3 spans 14 amino acids. CDR1 and CDR2 from the germline V gene are LNHDA and SQIVND (reference sequence). The V and J ends lost 7 bases and 5 bases, in that order; junction bases with no gene match: 7. The CDR3 nucleotides read TGTGCCAGTAATCGACAGGGTGGTACCGGGGAGCTGTTTTTT. Translation gives CASNRQGGTGELFF.

By share, this clone counts as medium-sized (0.01 to 0.1%). The chain carries TRBV6-1 and TRBJ2-7; D might be TRBD2 (7 bases). Trimming removed 1 base at V and 0 bases at J, with 13 bases between. This CDR3 is built from 16 residues. Germline V gene sequence: CDR1 MNHNS, CDR2 SASEGT. For the CDR3, the DNA is TGTGCCAGCAGTGAAGGGGAGGGACACCCCTCCTACGAGCAGTACTTC. Its translation: CASSEGEGHPSYEQYF.

Only one count was recorded for this clone. The V and J genes are TRBV28 and TRBJ2-1; 9 positions match TRBD2. V gave up 6 bases and J gave up 3 bases; unmatched junction bases: 0. The CDR3 has 13 amino acids. Germline CDR1 and CDR2: MDHEN and SYDVKM. The CDR3 reads CASRTSGYNEQFF. The CDR3 nucleotides are TGTGCCAGCAGGACTAGCGGCTACAATGAGCAGTTCTTC.

This clone was detected only a few times. The chain recombines TRBV30 with TRBJ1-3; perhaps TRBD1 as D (5 bases). This CDR3 contains 15 residues. Deletions cut 4 bases from V and 0 bases from J, with 13 bases between. The V gene's germline CDR1 is GTSNPN and CDR2 SVGIG (reference sequence). The CDR3 sequence: CAWTSGGLSGNTIYF. The CDR3 nucleotides are TGTGCCTGGACCTCGGGGGGTCTCTCTGGAAACACCATATATTTT.

The chain links TRBV9 to TRBJ2-5, with 8 bases fitting TRBD1. Trimming at V came to 0 bases and at J to 11 bases, leaving 9 bases not matched to a gene. CDR3 length equals 14 residues. Germline loops: CDR1 SGDLS, CDR2 YYNGEE. CDR3 in DNA: TGTGCCAGCAGCGTAGGTGGACAGGGTCCCCTTCAGTACTTC. Translated: CASSVGGQGPLQYF.

V is TRBV7-2 and J is TRBJ1-2; TRBD1 matches 7 bases. This CDR3 has 15 amino acids. The ends lost 1 base at V and 2 bases at J; junction bases unmatched: 4. Germline V CDR1 and CDR2: SGHTA, FQGNSA. As DNA, the CDR3 is TGTGCCAGCAGCTTAGTTTCGACAGGGAACTATGGCTACACCTTC. Its protein is CASSLVSTGNYGYTF.

This clone was found once. The rearrangement links TRBV7-2 to TRBJ1-2, with TRBD1 matching over 7 bases. There are 15 residues in the CDR3. V lost 2 bases and J lost 4; bases outside the gene matches: 7. Germline loops: CDR1 SGHTA, CDR2 FQGNSA. CDR3 protein: CASSLSSDRAYGYTF. As DNA, the CDR3 is TGTGCCAGCAGCTTAAGTAGCGACAGGGCCTATGGCTACACCTTC.

Worth noting for this clone: A junction end diverges from the germline sequence, so it may reflect a read error. The chain recombines TRBV14 with TRBJ2-5, with 7 bases matching TRBD2. CDR3 length: 15 amino acids. Germline V lookup: CDR1 SGHDN, CDR2 FVKESK. The CDR3 spells CAGSQAATSMETQYF. In DNA, the CDR3 is TGTGCCGGCAGCCAAGCCGCGACTAGCATGGAGACCCAGTACTTC. Full variable domain (missing parts from reference TRBV14 and TRBJ2-5): EAGVTQFPSHSVIEKGQTVTLRCDPISGHDNLYWYRRVMGKEIKFLLHFVKESKQDESGMPNNRFLAERTGGTYSTLKVQPAELEDSGVYFCAGSQAATSMETQYFGPGTRLLVL.

This chain connects TRBV18 to TRBJ2-7; D unclear. The length of the CDR3 is 14 residues. Germline V gene sequence: CDR1 KGHSH, CDR2 LQKENI. V dropped 3 bases and J dropped 0 bases, with 9 bases sitting between them. Written as DNA, the CDR3 is TGTGCCAGCTCACCGCTGGTGAGCTCCTACGAGCAGTACTTC. This translates into CASSPLVSSYEQYF.

The chain carries TRBV5-5 and TRBJ1-4; 7 bases align to TRBD1. The ends lost 4 bases at V and 7 bases at J; junction bases unmatched: 10. The CDR3 length is 15 residues. Germline-derived CDR1 and CDR2 are SGHKS and YYEKEE (reference sequence). DNA for the CDR3: TGTGCCAGCAGCCCCTCAGGGGGGTTAGGTGAAAAACTGTTTTTT. Its translation: CASSPSGGLGEKLFF.

In this sample, this clone turned up a few times. V gene TRBV28 combines with J gene TRBJ1-5, with a possible D match to TRBD1 (5 bases). The CDR3 loop spans 15 amino acids. Deletions cut 5 bases from V and 2 bases from J, with 13 bases between. Germline loops: CDR1 MDHEN, CDR2 SYDVKM. CDR3 region: CASSTQGGGNQPQHF. In DNA, the CDR3 is TGTGCCAGCAGTACCCAGGGTGGTGGCAATCAGCCCCAGCATTTT.

The gene calls are TRBV10-2 and TRBJ2-5; 7 bases fit TRBD1. From germline, CDR1 is WSHSY and CDR2 SAAADI. The CDR3 extends over 14 amino acids. V shed 0 bases and J 5 bases; nucleotides not matched to a gene: 3. CDR3 bases: TGCGCCAGCAGTGAGTCGTCGGACAGGGAGACCCAGTACTTC. This gives the protein CASSESSDRETQYF.

The chain carries TRBV18 and TRBJ2-5; D perhaps matches TRBD1 (6 bases). The germline CDR1 and CDR2 sequences are KGHSH and LQKENI. The CDR3 length is 12 residues. V lost 4 bases, J lost 3 bases, and 6 bases lay in between. This chain's CDR3 is CASSQGEETQYF. The CDR3 DNA is TGTGCCAGCTCACAGGGGGAAGAGACCCAGTACTTC.

The chain combines TRBV18 with TRBJ2-2; 9 bases line up with TRBD2. The junction had 2 bases not matched to a gene; V was cut back by 3 bases and J by 3 bases. Germline CDR1 is KGHSH and CDR2 is LQKENI. This CDR3 region has 15 residues. The CDR3 reads CASSPLAGDTGELFF. The CDR3 DNA reads TGTGCCAGCTCACCTTTAGCGGGAGACACCGGGGAGCTGTTTTTT.

The genes are TRBV14 and TRBJ2-1; 7 bases map to TRBD2. The V gene end was trimmed by 1 base and the J gene end by 5 bases; junction bases not matched to a gene: 8. CDR1 is SGHDN, CDR2 FVKESK, per germline. The CDR3 extends over 16 amino acids. The CDR3 DNA reads as TGTGCCAGCAGCCAAGGGGTGGCTAGCGGAAACAATGAGCAGTTCTTC. This gives the protein CASSQGVASGNNEQFF.

The rearrangement uses TRBV5-8 and TRBJ2-2; D perhaps matches TRBD2 (5 bases). The CDR3 extends over 14 amino acids. V lost 3 bases and J lost 8, with 14 bases in between. Looked up from germline, CDR1 is SGHTS and CDR2 is YDEGEE. In DNA form, the CDR3 reads TGTGCCAGCAGCTCGGTAGCGATTTCGGGGGAGCTGTTTTTT. Translated: CASSSVAISGELFF.

This clone was found once. The chain combines TRBV11-3 with TRBJ2-5; D remains unclear. The CDR3 contains 14 residues. V was trimmed by 1 base and J by 4 bases, leaving 10 bases between them. Germline V gene sequence: CDR1 SGHNT, CDR2 YENEEA. Here the CDR3 reads CASSLVGSPETQYF. In DNA, the CDR3 is TGTGCCAGCAGCTTAGTAGGTAGCCCAGAGACCCAGTACTTC.

The rearrangement joins TRBV10-3 to TRBJ1-2, with a tentative D call TRBD1 (6 bases). CDR3 size: 13 residues. V gave up 3 bases and J gave up 6 bases, with 11 bases separating them. Germline lookup yields CDR1 ENHRY and CDR2 SYGVKD. The CDR3 DNA is TGTGCCATCAGTGACAGGGGATCGGATGGCTACACCTTC. Residues: CAISDRGSDGYTF.

Here the CDR3 DNA reads TGCGCCAGCAGATCCGGGACAGGGACCGGGAACACTGAAGCTTTCTTT. Translated, it gives CASRSGTGTGNTEAFF. The chain links TRBV10-1 to TRBJ1-1; TRBD1 agrees at 9 bases. The V gene's germline CDR1 is WNHNN and CDR2 SYGVQD (reference sequence). CDR3 length: 16 amino acids. Losses at the gene ends were 6 bases for V and 1 base for J; bases not matched to a gene: 9.

The genes are TRBV14 and TRBJ1-2; 11 nucleotides line up with TRBD1. The V and J ends lost 4 bases and 4 bases, in that order; junction bases with no gene match: 2. CDR1 and CDR2 from the germline V gene are SGHDN and FVKESK. CDR3 size: 14 residues. This CDR3 is CASSPGTGGYGYTF. In DNA, the CDR3 is TGTGCCAGCAGCCCGGGGACAGGGGGCTATGGCTACACCTTC.

CDR3 in amino acids: CASSIEGRRWETQYF. In DNA, the CDR3 is TGTGCCAGTAGTATAGAGGGGCGAAGATGGGAGACCCAGTACTTC. V usage is TRBV19 and J usage is TRBJ2-5, with D perhaps matching TRBD1 (5 bases). The V end lost 0 bases, the J end lost 5 bases, and 13 bases lay between the germline ends. CDR3 length equals 15 residues. Germline CDR1 and CDR2: LNHDA and SQIVND (reference sequence).